These T cell receptor beta chains were read from a single sample in a study of T cell clonotyping in hematopoietic cell transplantation. Here immunoSEQ multiplex PCR was the method, and the copy in TCRdb shows in-frame clones only, minus some. The sample records tens of thousands of clones, 70% to 85% being singletons. The sample here was peripheral blood mononuclear cells, taken before stem cell transplant. The source is a woman aged 60-70 years with acute myeloid leukemia. Some clones in this sample may be carry-over from other donors' samples. CDR3s include the opening cysteine and the closing phenylalanine or tryptophan. A D gene is named only where the DNA matches it firmly. Some rows mark clone size as missing; the rest say once, few, many or name a class of expanded clone.

>TRBV19|.|once|TRBJ1-1
TGTGCCAGCAAGGAGGGGCCCTACACTGAAGCTTTCTTT
CASKEGPYTEAFF
>TRBV7-9|.|.|TRBJ2-6
TGTGCCAGCCAGTTTGGGGCCAGGTTAATCTCTGGGGCCAACGTCCTGACTTTC
CASQFGARLISGANVLTF
>TRBV27|.|.|TRBJ1-2
TGTGCCAGCAGTTTACGCAGGGGTGGAGGCTACACCTTC
CASSLRRGGGYTF
>TRBV7-2|.|once|TRBJ1-2
TGTGCCAGCAGCTTAGGACAGCTCGGTGGCTACACCTTC
CASSLGQLGGYTF
>TRBV27|.|.|TRBJ2-7
TGTGCCAGCATCCCCCAGCGGGTTTCCTACGAGCAGTACTTC
CASIPQRVSYEQYF
>TRBV11-2|.|.|TRBJ1-1
TGTGCCAGCAGCTTAGGCAGGGTGGGGTGGACTGAAGCTTTCTTT
CASSLGRVGWTEAFF
>TRBV7-7|TRBD2|.|TRBJ2-2
TGTGCTAGCAGCTTAAGCGGGGGGGACACCGGGGAGCTGTTTTTT
CASSLSGGDTGELFF
>TRBV5-1|.|.|TRBJ2-6
TGCGCCAGCAGTCCCCGACAAACAGGGACCTACTCCCCTGGGGCCAACGTCCTGACTTTC
CASSPRQTGTYSPGANVLTF
>TRBV9|TRBD1|once|TRBJ1-4
TGTGCCAGCAGTCCCTCCGGGACAGGTTATGAAAAACTGTTTTTT
CASSPSGTGYEKLFF
>TRBV6-5|.|.|TRBJ1-2
TGTGCCAGCAGTCTCTCGCGGGGAAACTATGGCTACACCTTC
CASSLSRGNYGYTF
>TRBV20-1|.|.|TRBJ2-3
TGCCGCTCCGGGGTAACAGATACGCAGTATTTT
CRSGVTDTQYF
>TRBV11-2|.|.|TRBJ2-5
TGTGCCAGCAGCGGACAGAACCAAGAGACCCAGTACTTC
CASSGQNQETQYF
>TRBV7-2|TRBD1|.|TRBJ2-2
TGTGCCAGCAGCTACCGGGACAGGGTTAACACCGGGGAGCTGTTTTTT
CASSYRDRVNTGELFF
>TRBV7-2|TRBD1|.|TRBJ1-3
TGTGCCAGCAGCTTAGTTGGGACAGGGGTCCTCTCTGGAAACACCATATATTTT
CASSLVGTGVLSGNTIYF
>TRBV29-1|.|.|TRBJ2-6
TGCAGCGCCCGAGGGACCGGTCCGAGGGGGGCCAACGTCCTGACTTTC
CSARGTGPRGANVLTF
>TRBV7-9|.|.|TRBJ2-3
TGTGCCAGCAGCCGTAGCGGACACTCAGTCGCGGATACGCAGTATTTT
CASSRSGHSVADTQYF
>TRBV13|.|.|TRBJ2-7
TGTGCCAGCAGCTTCTCCAGGGACGAGCAGTACTTC
CASSFSRDEQYF